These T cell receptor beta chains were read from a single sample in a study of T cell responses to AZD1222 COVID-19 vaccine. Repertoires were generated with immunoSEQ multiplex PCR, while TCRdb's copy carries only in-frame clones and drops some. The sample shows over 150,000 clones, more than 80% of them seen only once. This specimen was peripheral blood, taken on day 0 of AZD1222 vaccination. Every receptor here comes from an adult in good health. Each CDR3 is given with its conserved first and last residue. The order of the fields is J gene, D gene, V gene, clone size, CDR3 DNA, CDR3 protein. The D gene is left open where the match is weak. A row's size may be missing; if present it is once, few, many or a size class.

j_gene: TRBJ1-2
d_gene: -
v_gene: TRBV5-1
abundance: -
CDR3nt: TGCGCCAGCACCATTGAACCGGGTAACTATGGCTACACCTTC
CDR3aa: CASTIEPGNYGYTF

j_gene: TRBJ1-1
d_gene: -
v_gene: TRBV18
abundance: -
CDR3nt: TGTGCCAGCTCAGGGACGGCGCTGAACACTGAAGCTTTCTTT
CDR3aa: CASSGTALNTEAFF

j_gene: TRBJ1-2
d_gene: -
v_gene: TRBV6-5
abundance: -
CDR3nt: TGTGCCAGCACGGGAGGGGAGGTTGGCTACACCTTC
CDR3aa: CASTGGEVGYTF

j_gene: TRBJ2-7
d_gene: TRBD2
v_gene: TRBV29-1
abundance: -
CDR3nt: TGCAGCGTAACTAGCGGGAGGTGGAACGAGCAGTACTTC
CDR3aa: CSVTSGRWNEQYF

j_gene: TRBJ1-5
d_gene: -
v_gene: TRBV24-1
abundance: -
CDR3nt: TGTGCCACCAGTGAACAGGGTGGACAGCCCCAGCATTTT
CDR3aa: CATSEQGGQPQHF

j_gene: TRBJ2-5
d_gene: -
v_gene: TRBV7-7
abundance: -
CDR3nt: TGTGCCAGCAGCCATGGACAGCAAGAGACCCAGTACTTC
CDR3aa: CASSHGQQETQYF

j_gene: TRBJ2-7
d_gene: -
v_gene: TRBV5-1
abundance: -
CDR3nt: TGCGCCAGCAGCCTTTTCGGGGGAGGCCCCTACGAGCAGTACTTC
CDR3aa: CASSLFGGGPYEQYF

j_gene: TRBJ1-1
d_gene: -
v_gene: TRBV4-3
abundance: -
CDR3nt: TGCGCCAGCAGCCAAGATAGGTCTTGGCGGGGGGGAGCTTTCTTT
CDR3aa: CASSQDRSWRGGAFF

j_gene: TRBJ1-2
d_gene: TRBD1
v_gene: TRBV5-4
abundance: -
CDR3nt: TGTGCCAGCAGCCCCAGGACCCGGGACAGGGGTTATGGCTACACCTTC
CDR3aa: CASSPRTRDRGYGYTF

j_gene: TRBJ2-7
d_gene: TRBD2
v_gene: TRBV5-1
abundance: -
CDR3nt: TGCGCCAGCAGCCCCGGGGAGGGGAATTCCTACGAGCAGTACTTC
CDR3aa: CASSPGEGNSYEQYF

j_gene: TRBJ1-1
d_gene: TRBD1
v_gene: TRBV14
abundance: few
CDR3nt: TGTGCCAGCAGCCACCAGGGGGGTTGGACTGAAGCTTTCTTT
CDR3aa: CASSHQGGWTEAFF

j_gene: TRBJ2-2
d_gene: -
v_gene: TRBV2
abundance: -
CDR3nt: TGTGCCAGCAGTTCAGTTTTCACCGGGGAGCTGTTTTTT
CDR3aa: CASSSVFTGELFF

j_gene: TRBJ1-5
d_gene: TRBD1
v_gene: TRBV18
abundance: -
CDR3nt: TGTGCCAGCTCACCTGCCAGACAGGGGGATCAGCCCCAGCATTTT
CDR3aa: CASSPARQGDQPQHF

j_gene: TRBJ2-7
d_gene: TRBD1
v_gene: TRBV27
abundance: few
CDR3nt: TGTGCCAGCAAAGTGACAGGGGGCCACGAGCAGTACTTC
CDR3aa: CASKVTGGHEQYF

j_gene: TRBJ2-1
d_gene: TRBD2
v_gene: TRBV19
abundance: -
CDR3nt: TGTGCCAGTAGTATAAGTCTAGCGGGAGCGGGTGAGCAGTTCTTC
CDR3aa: CASSISLAGAGEQFF

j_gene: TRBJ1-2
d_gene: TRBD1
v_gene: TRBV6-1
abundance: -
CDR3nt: TGTGCCAGCAGTGAAGTGACAGGGAGTTCCTATGGCTACACCTTC
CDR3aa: CASSEVTGSSYGYTF

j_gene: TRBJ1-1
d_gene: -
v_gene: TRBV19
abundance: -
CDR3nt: TGTGCCAGTAGTACCACCCGACAGGTCCGGAACACTGAAGCTTTCTTT
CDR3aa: CASSTTRQVRNTEAFF

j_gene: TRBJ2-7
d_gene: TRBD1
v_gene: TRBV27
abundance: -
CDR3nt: TGTGCCAGCAGCCGAGGGGGCCACTACGAGCAGTACTTC
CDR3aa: CASSRGGHYEQYF

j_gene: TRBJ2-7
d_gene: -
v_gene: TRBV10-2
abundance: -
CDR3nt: TGCGCCAGCAGTTACAGGGATGGCGAGCAGTACTTC
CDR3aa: CASSYRDGEQYF

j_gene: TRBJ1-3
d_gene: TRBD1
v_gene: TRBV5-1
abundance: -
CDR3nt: TGCGCCAGCAGCTTCATGGGGACAGGGGGCCTGTACTCTGGAAACACCATATATTTT
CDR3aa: CASSFMGTGGLYSGNTIYF

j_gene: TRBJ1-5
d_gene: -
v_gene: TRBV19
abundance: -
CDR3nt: TGTGCCAGTAAGGGGGACCCTAGCAATCAGCCCCAGCATTTT
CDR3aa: CASKGDPSNQPQHF

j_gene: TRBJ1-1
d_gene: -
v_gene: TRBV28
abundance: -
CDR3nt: TGTGCCAGCAGTCTTGTAGAGGGTTTGAACACTGAAGCTTTCTTT
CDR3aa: CASSLVEGLNTEAFF

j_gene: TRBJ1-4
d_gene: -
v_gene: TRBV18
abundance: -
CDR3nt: TGTGCCAGCTCAACCCAGGAGGGGGATGAAAAACTGTTTTTT
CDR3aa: CASSTQEGDEKLFF

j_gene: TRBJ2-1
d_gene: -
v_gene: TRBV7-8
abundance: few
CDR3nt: TGTGCCAGCAGCGAAGGCCCCTACAATGAGCAGTTCTTC
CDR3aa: CASSEGPYNEQFF

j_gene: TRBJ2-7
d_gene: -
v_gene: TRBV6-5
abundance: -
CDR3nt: TGTGCCAGCAGTTACTTGGGGGACGAGCAGTACTTC
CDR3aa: CASSYLGDEQYF

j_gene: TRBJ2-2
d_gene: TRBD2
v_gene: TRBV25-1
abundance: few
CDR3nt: TGTGCCAGCAGGACTAGCGGGGGTCCGGGCGGGGAGCTGTTTTTT
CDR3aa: CASRTSGGPGGELFF

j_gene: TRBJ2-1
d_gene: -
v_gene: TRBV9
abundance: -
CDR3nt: TGTGCCAGCAGCGGGTGGCGCTCAAGCTCCTACAATGAGCAGTTCTTC
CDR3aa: CASSGWRSSSYNEQFF

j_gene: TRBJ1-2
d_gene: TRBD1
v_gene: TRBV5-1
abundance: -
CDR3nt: TGCGCCAGCAGCTTGGACCTGACAGGGGCATCGATTTCTGGCTACACCTTC
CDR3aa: CASSLDLTGASISGYTF

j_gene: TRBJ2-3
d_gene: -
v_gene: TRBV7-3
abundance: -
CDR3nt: TGTGCCAGCAGCTTATGGCAGGGGTTCGGTACGCAGTATTTT
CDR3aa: CASSLWQGFGTQYF